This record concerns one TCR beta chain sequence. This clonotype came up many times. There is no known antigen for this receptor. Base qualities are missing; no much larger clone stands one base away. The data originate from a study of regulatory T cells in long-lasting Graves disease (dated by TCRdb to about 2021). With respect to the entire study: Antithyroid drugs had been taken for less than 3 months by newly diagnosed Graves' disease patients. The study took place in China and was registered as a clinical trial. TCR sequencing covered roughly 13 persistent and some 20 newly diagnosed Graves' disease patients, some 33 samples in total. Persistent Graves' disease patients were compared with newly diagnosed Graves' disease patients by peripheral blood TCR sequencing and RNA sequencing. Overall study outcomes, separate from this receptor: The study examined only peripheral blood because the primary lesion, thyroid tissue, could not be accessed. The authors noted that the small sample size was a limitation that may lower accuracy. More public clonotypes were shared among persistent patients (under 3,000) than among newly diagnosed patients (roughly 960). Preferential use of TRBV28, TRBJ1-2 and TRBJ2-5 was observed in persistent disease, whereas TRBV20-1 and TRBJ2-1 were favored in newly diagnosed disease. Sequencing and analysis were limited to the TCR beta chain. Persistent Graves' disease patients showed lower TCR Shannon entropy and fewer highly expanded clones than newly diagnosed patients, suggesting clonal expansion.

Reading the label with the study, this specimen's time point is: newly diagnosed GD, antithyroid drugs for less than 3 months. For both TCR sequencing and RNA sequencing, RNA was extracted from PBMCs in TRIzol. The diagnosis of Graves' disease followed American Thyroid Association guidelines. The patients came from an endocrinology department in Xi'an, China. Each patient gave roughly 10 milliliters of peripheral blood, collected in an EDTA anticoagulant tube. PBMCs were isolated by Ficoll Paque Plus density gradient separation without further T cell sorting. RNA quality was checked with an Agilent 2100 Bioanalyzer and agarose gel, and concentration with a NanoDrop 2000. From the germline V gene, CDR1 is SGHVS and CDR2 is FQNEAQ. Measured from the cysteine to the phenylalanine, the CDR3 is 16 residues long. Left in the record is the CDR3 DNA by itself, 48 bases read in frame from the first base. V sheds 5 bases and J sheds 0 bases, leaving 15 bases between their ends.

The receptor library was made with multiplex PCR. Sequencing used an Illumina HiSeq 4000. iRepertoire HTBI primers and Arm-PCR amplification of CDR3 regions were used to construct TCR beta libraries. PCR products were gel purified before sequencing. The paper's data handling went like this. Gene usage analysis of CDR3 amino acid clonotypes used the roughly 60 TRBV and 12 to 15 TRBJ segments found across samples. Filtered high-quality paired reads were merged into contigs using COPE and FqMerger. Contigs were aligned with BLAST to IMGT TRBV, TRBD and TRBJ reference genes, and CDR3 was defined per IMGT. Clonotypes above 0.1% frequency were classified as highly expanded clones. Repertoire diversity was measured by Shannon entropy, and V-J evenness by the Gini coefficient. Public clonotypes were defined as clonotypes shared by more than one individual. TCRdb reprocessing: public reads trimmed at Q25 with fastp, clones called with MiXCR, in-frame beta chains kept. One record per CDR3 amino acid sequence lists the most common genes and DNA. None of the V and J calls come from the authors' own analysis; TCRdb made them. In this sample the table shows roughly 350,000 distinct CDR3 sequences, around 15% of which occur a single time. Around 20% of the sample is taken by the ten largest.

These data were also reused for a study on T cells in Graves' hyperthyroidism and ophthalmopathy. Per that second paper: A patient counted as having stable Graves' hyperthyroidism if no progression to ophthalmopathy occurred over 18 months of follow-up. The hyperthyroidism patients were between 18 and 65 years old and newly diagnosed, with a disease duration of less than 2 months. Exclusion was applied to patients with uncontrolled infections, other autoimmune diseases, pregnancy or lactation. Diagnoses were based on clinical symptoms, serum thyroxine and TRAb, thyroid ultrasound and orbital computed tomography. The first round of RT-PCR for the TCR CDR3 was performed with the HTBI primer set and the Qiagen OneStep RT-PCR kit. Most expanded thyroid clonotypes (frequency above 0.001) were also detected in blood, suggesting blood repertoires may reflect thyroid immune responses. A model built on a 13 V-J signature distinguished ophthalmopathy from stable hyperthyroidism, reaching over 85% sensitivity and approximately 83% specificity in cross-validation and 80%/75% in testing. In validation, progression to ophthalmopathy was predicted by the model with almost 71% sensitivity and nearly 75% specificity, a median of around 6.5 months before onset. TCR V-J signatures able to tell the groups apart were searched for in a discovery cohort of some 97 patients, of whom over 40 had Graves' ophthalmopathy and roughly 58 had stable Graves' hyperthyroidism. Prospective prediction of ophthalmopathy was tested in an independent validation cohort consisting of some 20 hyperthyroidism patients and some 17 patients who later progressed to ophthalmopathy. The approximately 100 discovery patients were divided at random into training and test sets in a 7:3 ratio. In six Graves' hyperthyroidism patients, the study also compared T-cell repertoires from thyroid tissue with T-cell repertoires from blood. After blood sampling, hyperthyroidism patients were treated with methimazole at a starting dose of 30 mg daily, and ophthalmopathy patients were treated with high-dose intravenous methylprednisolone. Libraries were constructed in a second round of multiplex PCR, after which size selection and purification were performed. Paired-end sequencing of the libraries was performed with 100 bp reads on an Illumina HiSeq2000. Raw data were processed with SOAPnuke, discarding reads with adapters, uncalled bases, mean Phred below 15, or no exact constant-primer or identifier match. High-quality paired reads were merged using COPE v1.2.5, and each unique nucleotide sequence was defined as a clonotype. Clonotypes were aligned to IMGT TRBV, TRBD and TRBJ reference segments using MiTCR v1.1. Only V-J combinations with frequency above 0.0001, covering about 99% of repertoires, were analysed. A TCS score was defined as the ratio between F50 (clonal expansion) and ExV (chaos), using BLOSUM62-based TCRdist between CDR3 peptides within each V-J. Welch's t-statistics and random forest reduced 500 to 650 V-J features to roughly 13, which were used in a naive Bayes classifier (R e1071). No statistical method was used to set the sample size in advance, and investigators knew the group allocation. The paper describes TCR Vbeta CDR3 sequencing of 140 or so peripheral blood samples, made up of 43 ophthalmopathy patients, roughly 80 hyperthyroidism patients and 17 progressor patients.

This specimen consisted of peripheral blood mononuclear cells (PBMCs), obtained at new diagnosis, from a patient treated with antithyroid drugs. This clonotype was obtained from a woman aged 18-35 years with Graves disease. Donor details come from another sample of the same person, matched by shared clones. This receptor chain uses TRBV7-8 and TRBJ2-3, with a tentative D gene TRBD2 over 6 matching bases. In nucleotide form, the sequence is TGTGCCAGCAGCCTCCTTGGCGGGGCTAGCACAGATACGCAGTATTTT. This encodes CASSLLGGASTDTQYF.